Listed below are T cell receptor beta chains from one sample, sequenced in a study of molecular identifiers for immune sequencing clone quantification. MiXCR was run by TCRdb on the PCR reads, yielding one entry per CDR3 protein. The data show about 640,000 distinct CDR3 sequences, just under 20% seen once. The sample was naive CD8+ T cells from blood, with Jurkat cell RNA spiked in. Receptors originate from a human donor in good health. Some libraries in this study had Jurkat cell RNA spiked in. The CDR3 runs from the conserved cysteine through the conserved F or W. The D gene is left open where the match is weak. The size of a clone is reported for some rows only, either as once, few or many, or as a class for expanded clones.

v_call	d_call	j_call	clone_size	cdr3_nt	cdr3_aa
TRBV5-1	NA	TRBJ1-4	many	TGCGCCAGCAGCTTGGAGGCAGGGGTTGAAAAACTGTTTTTT	CASSLEAGVEKLFF
TRBV6-1	NA	TRBJ1-5	many	TGTGCCAGCAATAGCCCGACAAATAGCAATCAGCCCCAGCATTTT	CASNSPTNSNQPQHF
TRBV7-9	NA	TRBJ2-1	many	TGTGCCAGCAGCGCGCCTTATAGCGGCACTGAGCAGTTCTTC	CASSAPYSGTEQFF
TRBV7-2	NA	TRBJ2-3	many	TGTGCCAGCAGCTCGGACGCGACAGATACGCAGTATTTT	CASSSDATDTQYF
TRBV29-1	TRBD1	TRBJ2-7	many	TGCAGCGTTGAGGGTGTCGGGACAGATACCTACGAGCAGTACTTC	CSVEGVGTDTYEQYF
TRBV10-3	NA	TRBJ2-3	many	TGTGCCATCAGTGAGTCGGGGGATACGCAGTATTTT	CAISESGDTQYF
TRBV10-3	NA	TRBJ1-4	NA	TGTGCCATCAGTGAAGGGGAAACTAATGAAAAACTGTTTTTT	CAISEGETNEKLFF
TRBV20-1	TRBD1	TRBJ2-2	NA	TGCAGTGCTAGGGGGGACAGGGAGACCGGGGAGCTGTTTTTT	CSARGDRETGELFF
TRBV3-1	NA	TRBJ2-7	few	TGTGCCAGCAGCCAAGGGTTAGGGGCGGGTTACGAGCAGTACTTC	CASSQGLGAGYEQYF
TRBV6-5	NA	TRBJ2-7	many	TGTGCCGCCGGTGGGACGGAAGTCTACGAGCAGTACTTC	CAAGGTEVYEQYF
TRBV2	NA	TRBJ2-1	many	TGTGCCAGCCTATGGACAGACATTGACAATGAGCAGTTCTTC	CASLWTDIDNEQFF
TRBV7-9	NA	TRBJ1-5	many	TGTGCCAGCAGCCTAGACAGCCGCAATCAGCCCCAGCATTTT	CASSLDSRNQPQHF
TRBV7-6	TRBD2	TRBJ2-5	many	TGTGCCAGCAGCTTAGTACTAGCGGGAAGCGAGACCCAGTACTTC	CASSLVLAGSETQYF
TRBV18	TRBD1	TRBJ2-1	NA	TGTGCCAGCTCTCCCGGGACAGGGGGCTTCTACAATGAGCAGTTCTTC	CASSPGTGGFYNEQFF
TRBV7-2	NA	TRBJ2-7	many	TGTGCCAGCAGCTTAGTAACCGGGGCTGGGGAGCAGTACTTC	CASSLVTGAGEQYF
TRBV7-9	TRBD2	TRBJ2-1	many	TGTGCCAGCAGCTCACTAGCGGGAGGGCCGAATGAGCAGTTCTTC	CASSSLAGGPNEQFF
TRBV28	NA	TRBJ2-7	few	TGTGCCAGCAGTTCCCGTCGCACAGGGCCCACCTACGAGCAGTACTTC	CASSSRRTGPTYEQYF
TRBV10-3	TRBD1	TRBJ2-7	few	TGTGCCATCAGTGAGCTGACCGGGACAGGGATTGTCGAGCAGTACTTC	CAISELTGTGIVEQYF
TRBV28	TRBD1	TRBJ1-1	many	TGTGCCAGCAGTTTAGGGGGGACAGGGTCTGAAGCTTTCTTT	CASSLGGTGSEAFF
TRBV6-2/TRBV6-3	TRBD1	TRBJ2-1	NA	TGTGCCAGCAGTTCCCCGGACAGGGCGAATGAGCAGTTCTTC	CASSSPDRANEQFF
TRBV12-3/TRBV12-4	NA	TRBJ1-1	NA	TGTGCCAGCGGAGTTATCGCAGGGCGGGGGACTGAAGCTTTCTTT	CASGVIAGRGTEAFF
TRBV30	NA	TRBJ2-1	many	TGTGCCTGGAGTGTACATTCTCAGTCTAATGAGCAGTTCTTC	CAWSVHSQSNEQFF
TRBV7-8	TRBD1	TRBJ1-5	NA	TGTGCCAGCAGCTACGACAGGGGCGGCGGCAATCAGCCCCAGCATTTT	CASSYDRGGGNQPQHF
TRBV12-5	NA	TRBJ2-1	many	TGTGCTAGTGGTTTGGCGTTGGCCAATGAGCAGTTCTTC	CASGLALANEQFF
TRBV12-3/TRBV12-4	TRBD1	TRBJ1-3	many	TGTGCCAGCAGTGTAGACAGGGGGCATGGAAACACCATATATTTT	CASSVDRGHGNTIYF